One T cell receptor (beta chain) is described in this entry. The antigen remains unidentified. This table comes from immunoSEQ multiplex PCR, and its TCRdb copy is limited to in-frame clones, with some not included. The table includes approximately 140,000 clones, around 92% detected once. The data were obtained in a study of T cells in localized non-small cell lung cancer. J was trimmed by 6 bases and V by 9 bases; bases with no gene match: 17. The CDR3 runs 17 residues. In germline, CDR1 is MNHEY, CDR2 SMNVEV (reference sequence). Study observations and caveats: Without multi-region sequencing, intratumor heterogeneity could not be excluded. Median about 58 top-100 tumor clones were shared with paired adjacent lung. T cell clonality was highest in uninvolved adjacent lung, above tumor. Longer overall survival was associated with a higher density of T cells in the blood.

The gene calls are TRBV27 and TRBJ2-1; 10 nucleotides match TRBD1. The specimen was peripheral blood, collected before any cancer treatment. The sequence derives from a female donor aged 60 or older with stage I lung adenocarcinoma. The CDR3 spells CASKGDPGTGVVNEQFF. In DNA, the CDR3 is TGTGCCAGTAAAGGGGACCCCGGGACAGGGGTAGTCAATGAGCAGTTCTTC.